This T cell receptor (beta chain) was documented in a study of spatial heterogeneity in lung cancer. TCR cDNA molecules each had a unique molecular identifier. TCRdb recomputed calls from the 5' RACE reads with MiXCR, one row per CDR3 protein. The sample includes tens of thousands of distinct CDR3 sequences, over 6.5% of them seen just once. The time point denotes: sample taken at primary tumor resection. Donors were under 90 untreated early-stage non-small cell lung cancer patients. Tumor, nontumor lung or frozen PBMC supplied whole RNA that was sequenced unsorted. In its sample, this clonotype was seen many times. The sample was PBMCs, taken at surgery. The source is a female donor with early-stage non-small cell lung cancer.

The CDR3 coding sequence is TGTGCCAGCAGTGAGACGGACGGAGACTATGGCTACACCTTC. It yields the protein CASSETDGDYGYTF. The chain links TRBV6-1 to TRBJ1-2; D remains unclear. Germline V gene lookup returns CDR1 MNHNS and CDR2 SASEGT. The CDR3 spans 14 residues. The ends were cut back, 3 bases at V and 3 bases at J, with 11 bases in the middle.